This T cell receptor beta chain was retrieved from a study of T cell responses to AZD1222 COVID-19 vaccine. Remarks on this clone: Its antigen is not identified.

Sequencing was performed with immunoSEQ multiplex PCR; in TCRdb, only in-frame clones are kept and a portion is missing. The sample lists about 170,000 clones; 87% were seen once. CDR1 is SGHVS and CDR2 is FQNEAQ in the germline V gene. CDR3 size: 16 residues. V gave up 5 bases and J gave up 2 bases; unmatched junction bases: 9. Study-wide findings and caveats: After the peak T cell response, and only then, were repertoires sampled. Baseline seropositives among AZD1222 recipients totaled only 6 or 7.

V is TRBV7-8 and J is TRBJ2-7; 10 positions agree with TRBD2. This sample comprised peripheral blood, obtained on day 0 of AZD1222 vaccination. The sequence was obtained from an adult in good health. The CDR3 loop is CASSVYGTSETYEQYF. In DNA form, the CDR3 reads TGTGCCAGCAGCGTCTACGGGACTAGCGAGACCTACGAGCAGTACTTC.